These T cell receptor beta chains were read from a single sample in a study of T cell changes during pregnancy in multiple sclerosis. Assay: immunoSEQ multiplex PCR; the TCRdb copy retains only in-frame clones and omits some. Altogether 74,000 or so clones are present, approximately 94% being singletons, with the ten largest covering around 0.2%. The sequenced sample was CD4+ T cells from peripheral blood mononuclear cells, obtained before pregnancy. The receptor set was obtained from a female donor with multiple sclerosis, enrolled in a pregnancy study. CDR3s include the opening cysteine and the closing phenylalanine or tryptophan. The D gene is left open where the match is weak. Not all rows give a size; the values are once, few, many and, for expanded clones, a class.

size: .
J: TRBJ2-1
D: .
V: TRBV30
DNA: TGTGCCTGGAGTGCTCCGTTTCTAGCAAGGGCTCATGAGCAGTTCTTC
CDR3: CAWSAPFLARAHEQFF

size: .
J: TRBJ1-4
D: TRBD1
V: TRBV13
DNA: TGTGCCAGCAGCTTCGGGGGCAGGGGGGTTACTAATGAAAAACTGTTTTTT
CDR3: CASSFGGRGVTNEKLFF

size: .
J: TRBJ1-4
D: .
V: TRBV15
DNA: TGTGCCACCAGCAGAGATCAGGGCGGCCTTAATGAAAAACTGTTTTTT
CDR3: CATSRDQGGLNEKLFF

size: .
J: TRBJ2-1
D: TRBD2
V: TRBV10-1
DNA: TGCGCCAGCAGCACTAGCGGGATAGATGAGCAGTTCTTC
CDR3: CASSTSGIDEQFF

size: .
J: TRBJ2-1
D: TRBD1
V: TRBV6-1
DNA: TGTGCCAGCAGTCACGGACAGGGAAGGCCGTTCTTC
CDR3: CASSHGQGRPFF

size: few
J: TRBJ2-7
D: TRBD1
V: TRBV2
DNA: TGTGCCAGCTCGGGGGACAGGGATGGGTACGAGCAGTACTTC
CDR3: CASSGDRDGYEQYF

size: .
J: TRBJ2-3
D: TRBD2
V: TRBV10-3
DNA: TGTGCCATCAGTGACGGTTTAGCGGGGTCAGATACGCAGTATTTT
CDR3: CAISDGLAGSDTQYF

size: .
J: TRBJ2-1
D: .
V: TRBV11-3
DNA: TGTGCCAGCAGCGTCGAAGGGGATGAGCAGTTCTTC
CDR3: CASSVEGDEQFF

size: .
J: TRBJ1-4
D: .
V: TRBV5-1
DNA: TGCGCCAGCAGCTTGAACGCGGAGGTGGAAAAACTGTTTTTT
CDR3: CASSLNAEVEKLFF

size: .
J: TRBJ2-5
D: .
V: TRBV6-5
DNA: TGTGCCAGCAGTTACCGTTATTTCGACAGCCAAGAGACCCAGTACTTC
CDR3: CASSYRYFDSQETQYF

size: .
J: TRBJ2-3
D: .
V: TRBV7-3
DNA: TGTGCCAGCAGCTTACAGGGAAGCACAGATACGCAGTATTTT
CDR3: CASSLQGSTDTQYF

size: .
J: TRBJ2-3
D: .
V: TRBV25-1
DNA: TGTGCCAGCAGCTACAGGGAGTGGGCAGATACGCAGTATTTT
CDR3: CASSYREWADTQYF

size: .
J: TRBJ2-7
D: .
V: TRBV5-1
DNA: TGCGCCAGCAGCTTGGGGGGGGGCGGGAGTGTCGACGAGCAGTACTTC
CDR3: CASSLGGGGSVDEQYF

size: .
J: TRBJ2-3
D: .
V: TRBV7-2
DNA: TGTGCCAGCAGCTTTGGCAGTTTCACAGATACGCAGTATTTT
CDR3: CASSFGSFTDTQYF

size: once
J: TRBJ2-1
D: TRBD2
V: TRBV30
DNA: TGTGCCTGCCGACGGGGCAGGGAGGGAAATGAGCAGTTCTTC
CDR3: CACRRGREGNEQFF

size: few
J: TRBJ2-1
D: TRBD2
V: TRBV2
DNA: TGTGCCAGCAGCTACTCGGGACTAGCGGGAGTGTATAATGAGCAGTTCTTC
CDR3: CASSYSGLAGVYNEQFF

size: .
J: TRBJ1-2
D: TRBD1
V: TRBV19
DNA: TGTGCCAGTAGTTTCAGGACAGGAGACTATGGCTACACCTTC
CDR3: CASSFRTGDYGYTF

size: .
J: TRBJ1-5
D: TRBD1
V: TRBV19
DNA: TGTGCCAGTAGGGGGGACAGTACAAATCAGCCCCAGCATTTT
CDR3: CASRGDSTNQPQHF

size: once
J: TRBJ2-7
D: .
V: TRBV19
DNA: TGTGCCAGTAGTATATCCGGAACGCCCGGGGTGGGGCAGTACTTC
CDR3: CASSISGTPGVGQYF

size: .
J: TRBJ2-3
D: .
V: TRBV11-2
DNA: TGTGCCAGCAGCTTAGGGGGGGAGCGGTTGAGCACAGATACGCAGTATTTT
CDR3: CASSLGGERLSTDTQYF

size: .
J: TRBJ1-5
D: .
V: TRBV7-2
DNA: TGTGCCAGCAGCTTAGGCGTTGAGGGAACGAGCAATCAGCCCCAGCATTTT
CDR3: CASSLGVEGTSNQPQHF

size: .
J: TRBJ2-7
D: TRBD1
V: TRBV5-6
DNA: TGTGCCAGCAGCTTAGCAGGGGGGACAGGGCCACACGAGCAGTACTTC
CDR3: CASSLAGGTGPHEQYF

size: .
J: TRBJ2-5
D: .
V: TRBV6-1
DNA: TGTGCCACCGCCAGTTGGAGGCCTCAAGAGACCCAGTACTTC
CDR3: CATASWRPQETQYF

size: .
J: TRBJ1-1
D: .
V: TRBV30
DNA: TGTGCCTGGGGTGACAGCATGAACACTGAAGCTTTCTTT
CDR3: CAWGDSMNTEAFF

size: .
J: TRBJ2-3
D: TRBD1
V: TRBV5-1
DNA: TGCGCCAGCAGCGTGACAGGGACACTCCCAACAGATACGCAGTATTTT
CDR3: CASSVTGTLPTDTQYF

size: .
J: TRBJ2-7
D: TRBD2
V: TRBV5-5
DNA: TGTGCCAGCAGTTACGGGAGGGCGGGCTCCTACGAGCAGTACTTC
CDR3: CASSYGRAGSYEQYF

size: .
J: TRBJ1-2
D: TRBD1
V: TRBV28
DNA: TGTGCCAGCAGGACAGGGGGCGGGTTAGGGTATGGCTACACCTTC
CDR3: CASRTGGGLGYGYTF

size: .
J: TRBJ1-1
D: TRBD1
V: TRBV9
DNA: TGTGCCAGCAGCTTTCGGGACAGCAACACTGAAGCTTTCTTT
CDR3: CASSFRDSNTEAFF

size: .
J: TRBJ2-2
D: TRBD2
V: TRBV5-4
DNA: TGTGCCAGCAGCTTCCAGCGGGGTAACACCGGGGAGCTGTTTTTT
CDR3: CASSFQRGNTGELFF

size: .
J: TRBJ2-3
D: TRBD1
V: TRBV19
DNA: TGTGCCACCCAGGGGGACCGAACAGATACGCAGTATTTT
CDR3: CATQGDRTDTQYF

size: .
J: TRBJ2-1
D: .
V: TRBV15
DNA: TGTGCCACCAGCAGAGACGGGGTGGGTGAGCAGTTCTTC
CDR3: CATSRDGVGEQFF

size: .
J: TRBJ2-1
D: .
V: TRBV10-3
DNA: TGTGCCATCACAGAGGGTGCCTACAATGAGCAGTTCTTC
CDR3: CAITEGAYNEQFF

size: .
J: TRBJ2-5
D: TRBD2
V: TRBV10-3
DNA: TGTGCCAGCTCCATCGGACTAGCGGGAGGGCAAGAGACCCAGTACTTC
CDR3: CASSIGLAGGQETQYF

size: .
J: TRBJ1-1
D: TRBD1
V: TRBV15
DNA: TGTGCCACCAGCAGAGATCTGGGGACAGGAAACACTGAAGCTTTCTTT
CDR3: CATSRDLGTGNTEAFF

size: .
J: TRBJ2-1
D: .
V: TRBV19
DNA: TGTGCCAGTAGTATCGGTCCATCCTACAATGAGCAGTTCTTC
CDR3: CASSIGPSYNEQFF

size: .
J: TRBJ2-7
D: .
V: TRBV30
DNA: TGTGCCTGGACCCTTGGGGAGTTCTACGAGCAGTACTTC
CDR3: CAWTLGEFYEQYF

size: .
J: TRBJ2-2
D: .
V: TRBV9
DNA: TGTGCCAGCAGCGTAGTGTCCGGGGAGAACACCGGGGAGCTGTTTTTT
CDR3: CASSVVSGENTGELFF

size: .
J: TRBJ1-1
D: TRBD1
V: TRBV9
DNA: TGTGCCAGCAGCCCACGACAGGGGTCCAGGGAGAACACTGAAGCTTTCTTT
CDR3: CASSPRQGSRENTEAFF

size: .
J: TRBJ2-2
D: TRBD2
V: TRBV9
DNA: TGTGCCAGCAGCGTCACTAGCGGGAACACCGGGGAGCTGTTTTTT
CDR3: CASSVTSGNTGELFF

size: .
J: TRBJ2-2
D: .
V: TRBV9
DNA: TGTGCCAGCAGCGTAGTAGAGTATACCGGGGAGCTGTTTTTT
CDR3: CASSVVEYTGELFF

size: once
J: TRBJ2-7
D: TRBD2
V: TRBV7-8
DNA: TGTGCCAGCAGCTTGCGTCGCGGGAGCCGCTACGAGCAGTACTTC
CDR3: CASSLRRGSRYEQYF

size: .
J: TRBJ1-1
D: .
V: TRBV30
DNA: TGTGCCTGGAGTAGGATGGACAGCGTGAAAGCTTTCTTT
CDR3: CAWSRMDSVKAFF

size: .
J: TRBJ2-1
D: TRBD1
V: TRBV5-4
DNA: TGTGCCAGCAGCGAGGACAGGGCCAGCTCCTACAATGAGCAGTTCTTC
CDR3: CASSEDRASSYNEQFF

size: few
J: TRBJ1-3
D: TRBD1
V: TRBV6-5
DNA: TGTGCCAGCAGTGCCGGCGACAGGGTTAACACCATATATTTT
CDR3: CASSAGDRVNTIYF

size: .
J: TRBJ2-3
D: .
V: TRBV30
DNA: TGTGCCTGGAGTGCCTTTGGAGCGGTAGGGGGGGGATATACGCAGTATTTT
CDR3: CAWSAFGAVGGGYTQYF